This note documents a single T cell receptor (beta chain) sequence. The data belong to a study of technical replicates of blood from a few donors. Profiling relied on immunoSEQ multiplex PCR, and the TCRdb table lists in-frame clones only, not all of them. Among around 72,000 clones listed, approximately 91% were seen once. Per the germline V gene, CDR1 is SGHDN and CDR2 is FVKESK. This CDR3 is 13 amino acids long. Trimming took 1 base from V and 3 from J, leaving 6 bases between them. The sequence derives from a human donor in good health. Some clones in this sample may be carry-over from other donors' samples. The sample was PBMCs. The rearrangement uses TRBV14 and TRBJ1-2; weak D call: TRBD1 (5 bases). The CDR3 is CASSQGRDYGYTF. The CDR3 bases are TGTGCCAGCAGCCAAGGCAGGGACTATGGCTACACCTTC.